Sequencing of this T cell receptor beta chain was carried out in a study of T-cell reconstitution after alpha-beta-depleted transplantation in children. This sample's TCRbeta library carried unique molecular identifier barcodes. TCRdb independently ran MiXCR on the PCR reads; one entry per CDR3 protein. The sample includes about 490,000 distinct CDR3 sequences, 8% to 11% of them seen just once. There are 14 residues in the CDR3. V shed 5 bases, J shed 4 bases, and the junction held 9 bases outside the gene matches. Germline CDR1 SQVTM, CDR2 ANQGSEA. Overall study findings and caveats: Several hundred expanded graft clones reportedly supplied alpha-beta T cells about two months after transplant.

This clonotype occurred many times. Its antigen is still unknown. This chain connects TRBV29-1 to TRBJ2-5; 8 bases align to TRBD1. This receptor was taken from a child under 10 years old with inherited bone marrow failure, due to receive a stem cell transplant. The starting material was PBMCs, obtained before TCRalphabeta/CD19-depleted stem cell transplant. The CDR3 protein is CSVWTGPLGETQYF. As DNA, the CDR3 is TGCAGCGTTTGGACAGGGCCTTTGGGAGAGACCCAGTACTTC.